The rows below give T cell receptor beta chains drawn from one sample of a study of early stage breast cancer tumors. Here immunoSEQ multiplex PCR was the method, and the copy in TCRdb shows in-frame clones only, minus some. This sample has some 48,000 clones; roughly 83% occur once, and the top ten carry around 1.5%. Sequenced: blood. The receptors come from a person aged 45-65 years with breast cancer. Each CDR3 is given with its conserved first and last residue.

>TRBV27
CASSLSFSLGELFF
>TRBV7-2
CASRTGDSSYEQYF
>TRBV5-6
CASTLPGLAGGEQYF
>TRBV4-1
CASSQVYRQDSYEQYF
>TRBV11-2
CASSLWDRGNIQYF
>TRBV19
CASSTGPHGYTF
>TRBV9
CASSVEVDEQYF
>TRBV5-1
CASSLYGASNIQYF
>TRBV6-5
CASSSQGGGNTIYF
>TRBV11-2
CASSLGGQGYGYTF
>TRBV11-2
CASSLAQGRYTEAFF
>TRBV5-6
CASSLERGTNTDTQYF
>TRBV5-6
CASSLAGLGYEQYF
>TRBV9
CASSVGQEFDGDTQYF
>TRBV7-2
CASTPTWVTSGRAFEQYF
>TRBV7-2
CASSLLAGARYGELFF
>TRBV7-2
CASSLAPASSTDTQYF
>TRBV7-2
CASSPRPQGGVQFF
>TRBV30
CAWGLGLAGYNEQFF
>TRBV27
CASSPDRGLYEQYF
>TRBV7-9
CASSVEDRAFYEQYF
>TRBV5-8
CASSLDRNNYGYTF
>TRBV10-3
CAISREFRRRGSTNTIYF
>TRBV9
CASSPRGGSSYEQYF
>TRBV27
CASSLEGGRETQYF
>TRBV4-3
CASSQDRGTAYEQYF
>TRBV28
CASSLGRLSYEQYF
>TRBV5-1
CASSIGQTSGYTEAFF
>TRBV11-2
CASSLVSGGAGETQYF
>TRBV7-8
CASSPPAGLELFF
>TRBV7-2
CASSLSLGLAGPYEQYF
>TRBV7-3
CASSRWEGSGYTF
>TRBV7-2
CVSSSRPLYSTDTQYF
>TRBV5-5
CASSLGLDFTGELFF
>TRBV7-2
CASSRSSGGTDTQYF
>TRBV7-9
CASRAGTGVTNYGYTF
>TRBV18
CASSLSTYTDTQYF
>TRBV7-9
CASSLGGNGELFF
>TRBV9
CASSAGTRTRDGYTF
>TRBV9
CASSPRGGNTEAFF
>TRBV19
CASSSLDRAVPNYGYTF
>TRBV6-5
CASSYLIGYEQYF
>TRBV6-4
CASSDSSGGTDTQYF
>TRBV19
CASSMGDPVAKNIQYF
>TRBV19
CASSKREGATGELFF
>TRBV9
CASSPGQGYEQYF
>TRBV28
CASSAQWTEAFF
>TRBV15
CATSREVLGGSVYF
>TRBV10-3
CAISEQGQGHGYTF
>TRBV4-3
CASSQQWDSRGYTF
>TRBV4-3
CASSQDTSNQPQHF
>TRBV19
CASSFYSGSTDTQYF
>TRBV10-3
CAISTRLGLAGHVSYEQYF
>TRBV7-2
CASSYRDGPPYGYTF